This is a list of T cell receptor beta chains from one sample in a study of cytomegalovirus exposure and HLA in healthy donors. Profiled with immunoSEQ multiplex PCR; TCRdb holds only in-frame clones, not every one. The profile covers about 77,000 clones, with 75% to 80% appearing a single time and 3% to 4% taken by the ten largest. The sequenced material came from PBMCs. The receptors were sampled from a man aged 35 to 55 in good health and CMV-seronegative. Each CDR3 is given with its conserved first and last residue. The order of the fields is CDR3 protein, J gene, V gene.

CDR3: CASSPLEGRSPLHF
J: TRBJ1-6
V: TRBV2

CDR3: CASSEVPGGVNAFF
J: TRBJ1-1
V: TRBV2

CDR3: CASSESGTSSYNEQFF
J: TRBJ2-1
V: TRBV2

CDR3: CAISERGQGNGYTF
J: TRBJ1-2
V: TRBV10-3

CDR3: CAWSQGSNTEAFF
J: TRBJ1-1
V: TRBV30

CDR3: CASSDPGQDNEQFF
J: TRBJ2-1
V: TRBV10-1

CDR3: CASSYRSGGDTQYF
J: TRBJ2-3
V: TRBV6-5

CDR3: CASSLGGGGLQETQYF
J: TRBJ2-5
V: TRBV5-1

CDR3: CASRLTGGDGNQPQHF
J: TRBJ1-5
V: TRBV6-6

CDR3: CASRQGRNSPLHF
J: TRBJ1-6
V: TRBV19

CDR3: CASVGRGAGFYEQYF
J: TRBJ2-7
V: TRBV28

CDR3: CASSFQLNTEAFF
J: TRBJ1-1
V: TRBV18

CDR3: CASSERDLAYEQYF
J: -
V: TRBV25-1

CDR3: CASSREGTGENEQFF
J: TRBJ2-1
V: TRBV18

CDR3: CASSMPWGGMSAEAFF
J: TRBJ1-1
V: TRBV19

CDR3: CASSLDYPGQETFF
J: TRBJ1-1
V: TRBV7-9

CDR3: CASSTGVNTEAFF
J: TRBJ1-1
V: TRBV7-2

CDR3: CSVRQGRTNTGELFF
J: TRBJ2-2
V: TRBV29-1

CDR3: CASSPSRGRDYGYTF
J: TRBJ1-2
V: TRBV5-5

CDR3: CASSLGTGGRQGYGYTF
J: TRBJ1-2
V: TRBV4-3